This entry features one TCR beta chain sequence. Method: immunoSEQ multiplex PCR; TCRdb's copy keeps in-frame clones and lacks some. The sample has roughly 62,000 clones; around 77% are singletons. The CDR3 length is 18 residues. Per the germline V gene, CDR1 is MNHEY and CDR2 is SMNVEV (reference sequence). V was clipped by 4 bases and J by 8 bases; unmatched bases: 11. Patients had chemo-refractory metastatic non-small-cell lung cancer and received focal radiation plus CTLA-4 blockade that used ipilimumab. The record originates from a study of radiotherapy plus CTLA-4 blockade in lung cancer. This receptor was identified in a human donor with non-small cell lung cancer who had a complete response to radiotherapy plus ipilimumab. The sample here was peripheral blood, taken from a patient treated with radiotherapy plus ipilimumab. V gene TRBV27 combines with J gene TRBJ2-1; 16 bases are shared with TRBD2. The CDR3 sequence is CASSYPTGTSGGADEQFF. CDR3 coding DNA: TGTGCCAGCAGTTACCCCACCGGGACTAGCGGGGGGGCGGATGAGCAGTTCTTC.